This section outlines one T cell receptor (beta chain) sequence together with its context. Profiled with immunoSEQ multiplex PCR; TCRdb holds only in-frame clones, not every one. In the table there are around 310,000 clones, roughly 88% of which are singletons. Treatment reported: roughly 18 received Ad26.COV2.S at low or high dose, single or two shots; about 5 received placebo; per-sample allocation not given. Sampling was performed 63 days after the first vaccine or placebo injection. The data derive from a study of Ad26.COV2.S vaccination and SARS-CoV-2 variants. Unmatched junction bases numbered 11, after V lost 6 bases and J lost 10 bases. This CDR3 region has 14 residues. The germline gives CDR1 MNHEY, CDR2 SVGEGT.

The sequenced sample was peripheral blood, obtained in a trial of Ad26.COV2.S vaccine versus placebo. This TCR was recovered from a person aged 18-65 years who received the Ad26.COV2.S COVID-19 vaccine or a placebo. This rearrangement joins TRBV6-2 or TRBV6-3 to TRBJ2-3; 9 nucleotides line up with TRBD2. The CDR3 reads CASSQLREGRAQYF. The CDR3 DNA reads as TGTGCCAGCAGCCAGCTGCGGGAGGGCCGAGCGCAGTATTTT.